Below are 23 T cell receptor beta chains sequenced from a single sample in a study of human T cells and chemical hapten exposure. TCRdb ran MiXCR on the 5' RACE reads and lists one entry per CDR3 protein. The sample yields some 78,000 distinct CDR3 sequences, approximately 8% seen once. Extraction of total RNA was performed on unfractionated whole blood. The receptors were sampled from a male donor in good health.

In its sample, this clonotype was seen many times. The genes are TRBV20-1 and TRBJ2-6, with no clear D. V was cut by 6 bases and J by 2 bases, with 11 bases left in between. The CDR3 is 14 amino acids. Germline CDR1 DFQATT, CDR2 SNEGSKA (reference sequence). The CDR3 protein is CSALPGPGANVLTF. For the CDR3, the DNA is TGCAGTGCCCTGCCCGGGCCTGGGGCCAACGTCCTGACTTTC.

Many counts were recorded for this clonotype. The chain has TRBV11-2 and TRBJ2-3; D is ambiguous. Germline V gene lookup returns CDR1 SGHAT and CDR2 FQNNGV. The CDR3 has 13 residues. Trimming shortened V by 5 bases and J by 2 bases, and 8 bases separated the two germline ends. CDR3 nucleotide sequence: TGTGCCAGCAGCCAGTTGGCCACAGATACGCAGTATTTT. Protein: CASSQLATDTQYF.

Comments on this clonotype: A single base separates this from a much larger clone, so it may be a read error. As the CDR3 is not closed by the conserved phenylalanine or tryptophan, this likely results from a read error. This rearrangement joins TRBV29-1 to TRBJ2-7; the D gene is possibly TRBD2 (6 bases). Germline CDR1 reads SQVTM; CDR2 reads ANQGSEA. The CDR3 length is 12 residues. Trimming shortened V by 6 bases and J by 6 bases, and 15 bases separated the two germline ends. CDR3 region: CSVSGSLGEQYL. The CDR3 bases are TGCAGCGTGTCCGGGAGTCTTGGCGAGCAGTACTTA.

This clonotype came up many times. The chain is built from TRBV20-1 and TRBJ2-4, with TRBD1 as a possible D gene (5 bases). The CDR3 length is 14 residues. CDR1 and CDR2 (germline): DFQATT, SNEGSKA (reference sequence). Between the trimmed V and J ends, which lost 6 bases and 0 bases, there was a span of 12 bases. DNA for the CDR3: TGCAGTGCGCCGATAGGGGTAGCCAAAAACATTCAGTACTTC. Translation: CSAPIGVAKNIQYF.

The chain joins TRBV6-5 to TRBJ2-4; D gene unclear. CDR3 size: 15 residues. The V gene lost 3 bases and the J gene lost 1 base, with 10 bases spanning the gap. The germline gives CDR1 MNHEY, CDR2 SVGAGI. CDR3 in amino acids: CASSYSEAAKNIQYF. CDR3 sequence (DNA): TGTGCCAGCAGTTATTCTGAGGCGGCCAAAAACATTCAGTACTTC.

The chain employs TRBV6-6 and TRBJ2-2, with a tentative D call TRBD1 (5 bases). Germline assignment: CDR1 MNHNY and CDR2 SVGAGI (reference sequence). The CDR3 length is 14 residues. V was clipped by 5 bases and J by 5 bases, with 12 bases between them. Here the CDR3 DNA reads TGTGCCAGCAGTAAGACAGCTATTACCGGGGAGCTGTTTTTT. It encodes CASSKTAITGELFF.

The CDR3 loop reads CASSSRQGNEKLFF. The CDR3 DNA follows: TGTGCCAGCAGTTCCCGACAGGGGAATGAAAAACTGTTTTTT. The chain links TRBV6-5 to TRBJ1-4; 8 nucleotides line up with TRBD1. The J segment lost 5 bases and the V segment lost 4 bases, leaving 3 bases of the junction unmatched. CDR1 and CDR2 (germline): MNHEY, SVGAGI. This CDR3 region has 14 residues.

This chain connects TRBV12-3 or TRBV12-4 to TRBJ2-7; D tentatively reads TRBD1 or TRBD2 (5 bases each). The CDR3 loop spans 15 amino acids. V lost 2 bases and J 7 bases, leaving 18 bases between the germline ends. The CDR3 nucleotides are TGTGCCAGCAGTTTATTGAATACGGGGCCTACGGAGCAGTACTTC. This encodes CASSLLNTGPTEQYF.

This clonotype occurred many times. V is TRBV11-2 and J is TRBJ2-1, with TRBD2 matching 13 bases. CDR1 and CDR2 (germline): SGHAT, FQNNGV. Trimming cost V 4 bases and J 0 bases; bases outside gene matches: 6. The CDR3 contains 18 residues. CDR3 protein: CASSSAGTSGNSYNEQFF. CDR3 nucleotides: TGTGCCAGCAGCTCGGCCGGGACTAGCGGGAACTCCTACAATGAGCAGTTCTTC. Supplemented by reference TRBV11-2 and TRBJ2-1, the full variable domain reads EAGVAQSPRYKIIEKRQSVAFWCNPISGHATLYWYQQILGQGPKLLIQFQNNGVVDDSQLPKDRFSAERLKGVDSTLKIQPAKLEDSAVYLCASSSAGTSGNSYNEQFFGPGTRLTVL.

This clonotype was detected only a few times. The chain employs TRBV29-1 and TRBJ2-3; D is tentatively TRBD1 or TRBD2 (5 bases each). V shed 3 bases and J shed 2 bases, with 15 bases lying between them. The CDR3 is made up of 15 amino acids. CDR1 and CDR2 (germline): SQVTM, ANQGSEA. CDR3 residues: CSVDSAQGPTDTQYF. The CDR3 bases are TGCAGCGTTGATTCGGCGCAGGGACCCACAGATACGCAGTATTTT.

V and J are TRBV6-5 and TRBJ1-6; D is ambiguous. This CDR3 has 18 amino acids. CDR1 MNHEY and CDR2 SVGAGI come from the germline V gene. Between the trimmed V and J ends, which lost 0 bases and 0 bases, there was a span of 12 bases. CDR3 nucleotides: TGTGCCAGCAGTTACTCGGCTACAGAGAGCTCCTATAATTCACCCCTCCACTTT. Amino acid sequence: CASSYSATESSYNSPLHF.

The table lists this clonotype with many counts. The chain employs TRBV7-9 and TRBJ1-6, with D tentatively TRBD1 (6 bases). The ends were cut back, 2 bases at V and 0 bases at J, with 14 bases in the middle. This CDR3 has 18 residues. Germline loops: CDR1 SEHNR, CDR2 FQNEAQ (reference sequence). CDR3 DNA: TGTGCCAGCAGCTTATCGGGGGGCAGGAGCTCCTATAATTCACCCCTCCACTTT. As protein: CASSLSGGRSSYNSPLHF.

The chain links TRBV7-2 to TRBJ2-7; TRBD2 agrees at 8 bases. From germline, CDR1 is SGHTA and CDR2 FQGNSA. V dropped 4 bases and J dropped 0; count of bases not matched to a gene: 5. This CDR3 region has 15 residues. The DNA of the CDR3 is TGTGCCAGCAGCTACGGGAGCGGGGGCTCCTACGAGCAGTACTTC. Residues: CASSYGSGGSYEQYF.

This clonotype was found a few times. V and J are TRBV10-3 and TRBJ1-1; D is perhaps TRBD1 (5 bases). Deletions cut 0 bases from V and 10 bases from J, with 15 bases between. This CDR3 region has 14 residues. In germline, CDR1 is ENHRY, CDR2 SYGVKD. The CDR3 here is CAISESQESRRAFF. The CDR3 DNA is TGTGCCATCAGTGAGTCACAGGAATCTCGTAGAGCTTTCTTT.

This clonotype has a handful of counts. A read error may account for a junction end that differs from germline. The CDR3 sequence is CASSEAGRDYYGDTF. The DNA of the CDR3 is TGTGCCAGCAGTGAAGCGGGCAGAGACTACTATGGCGACACCTTC. The chain is built from TRBV2 and TRBJ1-2, with D hard to call. There are 15 residues in the CDR3. Germline V gene lookup returns CDR1 SNHLY and CDR2 FYNNEI.

The chain has TRBV4-1 and TRBJ2-1, with D possibly TRBD1 on 6 matching bases. Trimming cost V 0 bases and J 1 base, with 22 bases left between them. Germline V gene sequence: CDR1 MGHRA, CDR2 YSYEKL. The CDR3 has 20 residues. CDR3 in amino acids: CASSQDLQGTFSFSYNEQFF. CDR3 bases: TGCGCCAGCAGCCAAGATCTTCAGGGGACATTTTCCTTTTCCTACAATGAGCAGTTCTTC.

This clonotype was seen a few times. The genes are TRBV27 and TRBJ1-6; TRBD1 matches 7 bases. Germline V gives CDR1 MNHEY, CDR2 SMNVEV (reference sequence). V lost 3 bases to trimming and J lost 8 bases; unmatched junction nucleotides: 4. CDR3 length: 14 residues. CDR3: CASSLQGVDSPLHF. For the CDR3, the DNA is TGTGCCAGCAGTTTGCAGGGGGTAGATTCACCCCTCCACTTT.

This clonotype has at least ten counts. The chain carries TRBV14 and TRBJ2-2; TRBD1 might be the D (6 bases). This CDR3 has 15 amino acids. Germline loops: CDR1 SGHDN, CDR2 FVKESK. V was clipped by 6 bases and J by 4 bases, with 15 bases between them. Here the CDR3 reads CASRARDTFTGELFF. As DNA, the CDR3 is TGTGCCAGCAGGGCCCGGGACACCTTCACCGGGGAGCTGTTTTTT.

This chain joins TRBV7-9 and TRBJ2-2, with D possibly being TRBD2 (5 bases). CDR1 is SEHNR and CDR2 is FQNEAQ in the germline V gene (reference sequence). This CDR3 comprises 17 residues. With 1 base removed from V and 1 base from J, the gap between germline ends came to 13 bases. The CDR3 region has the DNA TGTGCCAGCAGCTTAGATTTGGGGAGATTGAACACCGGGGAGCTGTTTTTT. Residues: CASSLDLGRLNTGELFF.

This clonotype has ten or more counts. The V gene is TRBV6-2 or TRBV6-3, the J gene TRBJ2-1; unclear D gene. V was trimmed by 6 bases and J by 5 bases, leaving 2 bases between them. Germline values: CDR1 MNHEY, CDR2 SVGEGT. The CDR3 consists of 10 residues. CDR3 bases: TGTGCCAGCAGAAACAATGAGCAGTTCTTC. Residues: CASRNNEQFF.

Many counts were recorded for this clonotype. The V and J genes are TRBV6-2 or TRBV6-3 and TRBJ2-7, with 9 bases matching TRBD1. The V gene end was trimmed by 0 bases and the J gene end by 4 bases; junction bases not matched to a gene: 1. The V gene's germline CDR1 is MNHEY and CDR2 SVGEGT. The CDR3 length is 14 residues. DNA of the CDR3: TGTGCCAGCAGTTACTCGGGACAGGGTTACGAGCAGTACTTC. It yields the protein CASSYSGQGYEQYF.

This sequence joins TRBV12-3 or TRBV12-4 and TRBJ2-3, with 9 positions matching TRBD2. V dropped 4 bases and J dropped 0; count of bases not matched to a gene: 2. The CDR3 is 15 amino acids. The CDR3 nucleotides are TGTGCCAGCAGTTCCGCGGGAGGGAGCACAGATACGCAGTATTTT. Protein sequence: CASSSAGGSTDTQYF.

This chain connects TRBV3-1 to TRBJ2-3; D not resolved. Germline CDR1 and CDR2: LGHDT and YNNKEL (reference sequence). V shed 0 bases and J shed 0 bases, with 7 bases lying between them. This CDR3 is built from 15 residues. The CDR3 loop reads CASSQEKTSTDTQYF. The CDR3 bases are TGTGCCAGCAGCCAAGAAAAAACAAGCACAGATACGCAGTATTTT.